The count of the clone carrying this TCR beta chain is one. In the original analysis: Reference gene primer amplification yielded estimated nucleated cell counts. Data came from immunoSEQ multiplex PCR; TCRdb stores just in-frame clones and leaves some out. V, J and clone size were drawn from that table, and D and trimming were deduced from the DNA. The sample has around 24,000 clones; around 89% are singletons. The data originate from a study of blood T cell repertoires in COVID-19. Germline assignment: CDR1 SQVTM and CDR2 ANQGSEA. V was pared by 1 base and J by 0 bases, with 7 bases of the junction left unmatched. This CDR3 is built from 16 residues.

Sequenced material: peripheral blood. The rearrangement uses TRBV29-1 and TRBJ2-7, with TRBD1 identical over 9 bases. This clonotype was sampled from an older woman with active COVID-19. CDR3 protein: CSVEGGTGYPSYEQYF. In DNA, the CDR3 is TGCAGCGTTGAAGGCGGGACAGGGTATCCCTCCTACGAGCAGTACTTC.